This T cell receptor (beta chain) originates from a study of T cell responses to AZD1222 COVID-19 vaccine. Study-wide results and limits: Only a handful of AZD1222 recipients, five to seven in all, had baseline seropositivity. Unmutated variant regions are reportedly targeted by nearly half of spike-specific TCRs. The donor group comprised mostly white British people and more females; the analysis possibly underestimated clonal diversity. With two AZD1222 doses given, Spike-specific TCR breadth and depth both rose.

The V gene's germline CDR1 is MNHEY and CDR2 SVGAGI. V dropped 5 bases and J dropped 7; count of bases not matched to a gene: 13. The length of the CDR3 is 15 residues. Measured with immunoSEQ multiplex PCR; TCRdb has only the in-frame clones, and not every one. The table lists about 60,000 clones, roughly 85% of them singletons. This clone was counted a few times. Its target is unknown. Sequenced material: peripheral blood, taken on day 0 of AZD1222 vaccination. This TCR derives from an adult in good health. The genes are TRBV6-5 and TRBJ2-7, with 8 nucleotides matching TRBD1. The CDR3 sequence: CASSPRTGTLGEQYF. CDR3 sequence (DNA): TGTGCCAGCAGTCCCCGGACAGGGACCCTGGGAGAGCAGTACTTC.